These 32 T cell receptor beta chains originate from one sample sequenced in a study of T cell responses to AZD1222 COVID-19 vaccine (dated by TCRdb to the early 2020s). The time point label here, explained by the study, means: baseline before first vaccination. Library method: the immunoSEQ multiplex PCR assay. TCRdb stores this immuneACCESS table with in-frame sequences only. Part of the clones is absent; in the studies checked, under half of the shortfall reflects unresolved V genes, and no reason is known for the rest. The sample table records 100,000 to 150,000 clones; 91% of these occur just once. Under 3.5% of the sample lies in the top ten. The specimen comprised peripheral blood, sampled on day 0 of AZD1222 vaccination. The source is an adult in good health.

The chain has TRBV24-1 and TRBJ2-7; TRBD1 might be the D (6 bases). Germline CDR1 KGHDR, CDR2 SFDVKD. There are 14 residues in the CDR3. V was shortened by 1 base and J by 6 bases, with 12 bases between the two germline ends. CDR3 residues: CATSDFTGSGEQYF. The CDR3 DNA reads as TGTGCCACCAGTGATTTTACAGGGAGCGGCGAGCAGTACTTC.

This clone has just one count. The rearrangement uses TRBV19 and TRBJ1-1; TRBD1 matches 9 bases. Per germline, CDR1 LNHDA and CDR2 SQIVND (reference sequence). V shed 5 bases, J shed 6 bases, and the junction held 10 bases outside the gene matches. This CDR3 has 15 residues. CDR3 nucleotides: TGTGCCAGTAGTTCACCGGGACAGGGTCCGTCTGAAGCTTTCTTT. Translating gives CASSSPGQGPSEAFF.

The CDR3 is CASSFRDTNSYEQYF. CDR3 coding DNA: TGTGCCAGCAGTTTCCGGGACACTAATTCCTACGAGCAGTACTTC. This chain uses TRBV2 with TRBJ2-7; possible D gene TRBD1, 6 bases. Germline CDR1 reads SNHLY; CDR2 reads FYNNEI. The CDR3 length is 15 residues. Trimming shortened V by 5 bases and J by 1 base, and 15 bases separated the two germline ends.

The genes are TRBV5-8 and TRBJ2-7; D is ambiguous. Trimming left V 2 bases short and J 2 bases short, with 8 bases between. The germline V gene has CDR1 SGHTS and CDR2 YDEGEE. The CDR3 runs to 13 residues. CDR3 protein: CASSLTGTYEQYF. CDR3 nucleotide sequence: TGTGCCAGCAGCTTAACTGGAACCTACGAGCAGTACTTC.

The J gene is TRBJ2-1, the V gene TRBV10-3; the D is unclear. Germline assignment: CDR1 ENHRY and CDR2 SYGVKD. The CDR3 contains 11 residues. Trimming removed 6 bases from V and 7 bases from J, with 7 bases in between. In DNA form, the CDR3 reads TGTGCCATCAGGACCAAAAATGAGCAGTTCTTC. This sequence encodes CAIRTKNEQFF.

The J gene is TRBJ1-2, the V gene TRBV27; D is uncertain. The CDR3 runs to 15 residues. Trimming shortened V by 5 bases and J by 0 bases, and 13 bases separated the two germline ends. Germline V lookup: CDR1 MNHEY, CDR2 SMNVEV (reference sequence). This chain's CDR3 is CASSPQWLANYGYTF. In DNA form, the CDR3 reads TGTGCCAGCAGTCCCCAATGGTTAGCTAACTATGGCTACACCTTC.

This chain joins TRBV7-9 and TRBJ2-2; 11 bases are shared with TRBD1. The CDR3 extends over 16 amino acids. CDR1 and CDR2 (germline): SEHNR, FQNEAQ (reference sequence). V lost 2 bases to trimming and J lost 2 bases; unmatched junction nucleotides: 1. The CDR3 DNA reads TGTGCCAGCAGCTTAAGGACAGGGGGCAACACCGGGGAGCTGTTTTTT. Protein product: CASSLRTGGNTGELFF.

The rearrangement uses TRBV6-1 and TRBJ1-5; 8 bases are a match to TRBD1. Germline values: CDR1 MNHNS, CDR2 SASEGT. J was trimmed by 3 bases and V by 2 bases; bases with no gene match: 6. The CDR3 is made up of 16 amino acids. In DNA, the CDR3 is TGTGCCAGCAGTGAACCAGGGGGCTCGGCCAATCAGCCCCAGCATTTT. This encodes CASSEPGGSANQPQHF.

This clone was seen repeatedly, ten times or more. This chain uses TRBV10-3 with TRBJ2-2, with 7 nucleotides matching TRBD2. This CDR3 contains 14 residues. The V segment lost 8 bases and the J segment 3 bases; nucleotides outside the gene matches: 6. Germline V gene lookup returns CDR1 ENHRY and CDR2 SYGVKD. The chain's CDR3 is CAIGAAGDTGELFF. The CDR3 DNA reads TGTGCCATCGGGGCGGCGGGAGACACCGGGGAGCTGTTTTTT.

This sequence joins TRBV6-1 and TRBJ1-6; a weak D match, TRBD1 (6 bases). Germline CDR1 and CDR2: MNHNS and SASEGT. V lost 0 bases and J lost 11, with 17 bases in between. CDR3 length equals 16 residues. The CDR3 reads CASSEALGGRRAPLHF. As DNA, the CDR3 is TGTGCCAGCAGTGAAGCGTTAGGGGGACGGCGAGCACCCCTCCACTTT.

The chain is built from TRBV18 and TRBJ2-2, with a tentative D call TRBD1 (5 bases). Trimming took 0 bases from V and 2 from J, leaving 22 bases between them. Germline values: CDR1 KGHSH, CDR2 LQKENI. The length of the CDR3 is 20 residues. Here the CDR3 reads CASSPPRLAGLTLNTGELFF. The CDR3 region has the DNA TGTGCCAGCTCACCACCGCGGTTGGCAGGGCTGACGCTAAACACCGGGGAGCTGTTTTTT.

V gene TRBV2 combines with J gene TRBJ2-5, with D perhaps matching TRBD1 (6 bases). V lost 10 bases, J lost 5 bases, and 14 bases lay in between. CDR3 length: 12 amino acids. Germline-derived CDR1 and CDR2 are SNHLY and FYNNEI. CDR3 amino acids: CATRAGVETQYF. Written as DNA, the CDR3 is TGTGCCACTCGGGCAGGGGTCGAGACCCAGTACTTC. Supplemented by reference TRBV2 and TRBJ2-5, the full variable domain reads EPEVTQTPSHQVTQMGQEVILRCVPISNHLYFYWYRQILGQKVEFLVSFYNNEISEKSEIFDDQFSVERPDGSNFTLKIRSTKLEDSAMYFCATRAGVETQYFGPGTRLLVL.

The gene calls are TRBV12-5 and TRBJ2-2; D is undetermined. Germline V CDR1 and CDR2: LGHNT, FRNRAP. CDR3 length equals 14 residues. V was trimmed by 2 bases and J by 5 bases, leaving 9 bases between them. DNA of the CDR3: TGTGCTAGTGGTTTGCCCCCGTATACCGGGGAGCTGTTTTTT. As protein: CASGLPPYTGELFF.

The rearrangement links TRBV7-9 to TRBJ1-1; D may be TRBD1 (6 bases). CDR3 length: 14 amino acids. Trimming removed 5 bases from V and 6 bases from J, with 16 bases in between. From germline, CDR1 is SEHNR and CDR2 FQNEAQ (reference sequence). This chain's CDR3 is CASSQGGQSPEAFF. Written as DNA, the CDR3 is TGTGCCAGCAGCCAGGGAGGACAGTCCCCTGAAGCTTTCTTT.

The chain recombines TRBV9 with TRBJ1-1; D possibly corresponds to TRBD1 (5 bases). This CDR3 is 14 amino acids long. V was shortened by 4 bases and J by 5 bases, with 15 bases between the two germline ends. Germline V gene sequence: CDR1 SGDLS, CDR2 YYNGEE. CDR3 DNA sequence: TGTGCCAGCAGCCCCGGGGGGAAGGGAACTGAAGCTTTCTTT. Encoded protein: CASSPGGKGTEAFF.

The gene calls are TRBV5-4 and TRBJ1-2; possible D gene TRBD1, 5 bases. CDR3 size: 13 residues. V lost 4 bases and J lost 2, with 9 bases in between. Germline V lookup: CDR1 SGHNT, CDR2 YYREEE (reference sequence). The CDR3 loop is CASSPDKNYGYTF. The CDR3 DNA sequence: TGTGCCAGCAGCCCGGACAAGAACTATGGCTACACCTTC. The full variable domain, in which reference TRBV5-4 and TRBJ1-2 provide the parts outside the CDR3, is ETGVTQSPTHLIKTRGQQVTLRCSSQSGHNTVSWYQQALGQGPQFIFQYYREEENGRGNFPPRFSGLQFPNYSSELNVNALELDDSALYLCASSPDKNYGYTFGSGTRLTVV.

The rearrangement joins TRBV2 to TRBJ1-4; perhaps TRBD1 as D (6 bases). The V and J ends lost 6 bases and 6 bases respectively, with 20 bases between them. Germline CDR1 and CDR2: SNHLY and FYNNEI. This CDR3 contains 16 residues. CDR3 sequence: CASRTPGGRVDEKLFF. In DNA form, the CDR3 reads TGTGCCAGCAGGACCCCCGGGGGCAGGGTTGATGAAAAACTGTTTTTT.

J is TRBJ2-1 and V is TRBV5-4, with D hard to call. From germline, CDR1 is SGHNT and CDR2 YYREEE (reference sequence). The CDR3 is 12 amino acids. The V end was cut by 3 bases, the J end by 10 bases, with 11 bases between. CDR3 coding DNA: TGTGCCAGCAGCTCCACGGCGAGGGAGCAGTTCTTC. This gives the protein CASSSTAREQFF.

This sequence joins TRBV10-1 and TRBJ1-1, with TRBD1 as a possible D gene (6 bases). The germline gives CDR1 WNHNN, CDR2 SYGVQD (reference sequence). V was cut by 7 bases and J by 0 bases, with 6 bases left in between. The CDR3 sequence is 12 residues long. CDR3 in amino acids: CASKGVNTEAFF. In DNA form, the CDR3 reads TGCGCCAGCAAGGGGGTGAACACTGAAGCTTTCTTT.

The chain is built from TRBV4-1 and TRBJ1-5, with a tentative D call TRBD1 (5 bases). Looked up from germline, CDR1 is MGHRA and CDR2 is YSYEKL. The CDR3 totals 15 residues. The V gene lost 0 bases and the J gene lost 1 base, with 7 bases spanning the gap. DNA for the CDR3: TGCGCCAGCAGCCAAGAATCAGGGAGCAATCAGCCCCAGCATTTT. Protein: CASSQESGSNQPQHF.

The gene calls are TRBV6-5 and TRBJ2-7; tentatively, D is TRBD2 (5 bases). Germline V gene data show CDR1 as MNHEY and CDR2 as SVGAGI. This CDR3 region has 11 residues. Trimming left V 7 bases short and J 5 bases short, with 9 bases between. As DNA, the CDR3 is TGTGCCAGCACCGAGGGCCACGAGCAGTACTTC. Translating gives CASTEGHEQYF.

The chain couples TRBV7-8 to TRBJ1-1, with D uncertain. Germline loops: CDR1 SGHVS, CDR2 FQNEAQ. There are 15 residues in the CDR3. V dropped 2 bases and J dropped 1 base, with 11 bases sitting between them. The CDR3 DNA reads TGTGCCAGCAGCTTATCTTTCCATCCGAACACTGAAGCTTTCTTT. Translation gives CASSLSFHPNTEAFF.

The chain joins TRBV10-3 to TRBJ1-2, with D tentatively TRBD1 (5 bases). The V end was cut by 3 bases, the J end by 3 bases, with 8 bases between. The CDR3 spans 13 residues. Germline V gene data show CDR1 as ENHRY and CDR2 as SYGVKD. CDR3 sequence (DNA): TGTGCCATCAGTGACAGGGTTCACTATGGCTACACCTTC. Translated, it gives CAISDRVHYGYTF.

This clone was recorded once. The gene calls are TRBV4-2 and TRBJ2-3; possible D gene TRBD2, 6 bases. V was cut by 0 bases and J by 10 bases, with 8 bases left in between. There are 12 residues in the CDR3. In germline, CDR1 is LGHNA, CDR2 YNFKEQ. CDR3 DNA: TGTGCCAGCAGCCAAGAGAGCGGGCCGCAGTATTTT. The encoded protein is CASSQESGPQYF.

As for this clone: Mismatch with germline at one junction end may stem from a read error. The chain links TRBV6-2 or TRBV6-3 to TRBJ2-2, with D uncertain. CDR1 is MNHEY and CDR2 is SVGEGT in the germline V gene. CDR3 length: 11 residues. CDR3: CASSNSGELFF. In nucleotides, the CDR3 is TGTGCCAGCAGTAACTCGGGGGAGCTGTTTTTT.

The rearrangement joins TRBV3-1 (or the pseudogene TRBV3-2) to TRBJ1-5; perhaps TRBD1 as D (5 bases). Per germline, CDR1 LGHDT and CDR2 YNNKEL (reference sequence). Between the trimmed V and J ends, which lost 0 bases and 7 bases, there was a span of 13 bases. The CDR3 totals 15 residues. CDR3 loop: CASSQEGGEAQPQHF. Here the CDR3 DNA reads TGTGCCAGCAGCCAAGAGGGGGGGGAGGCCCAGCCCCAGCATTTT.

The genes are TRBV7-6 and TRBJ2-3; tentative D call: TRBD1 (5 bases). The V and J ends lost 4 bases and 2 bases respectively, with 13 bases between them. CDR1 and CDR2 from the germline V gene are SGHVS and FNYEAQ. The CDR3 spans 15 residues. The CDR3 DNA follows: TGTGCCAGCAGCTCTAGGACAACGAACACAGATACGCAGTATTTT. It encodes CASSSRTTNTDTQYF.

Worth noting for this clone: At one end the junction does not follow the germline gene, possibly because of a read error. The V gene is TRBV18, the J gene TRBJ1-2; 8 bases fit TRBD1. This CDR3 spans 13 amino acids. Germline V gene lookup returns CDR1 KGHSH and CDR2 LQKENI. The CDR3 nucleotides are TGTGCCAGCTCAACACCGACAGGGGCCGGCTACACCTTC. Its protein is CASSTPTGAGYTF.

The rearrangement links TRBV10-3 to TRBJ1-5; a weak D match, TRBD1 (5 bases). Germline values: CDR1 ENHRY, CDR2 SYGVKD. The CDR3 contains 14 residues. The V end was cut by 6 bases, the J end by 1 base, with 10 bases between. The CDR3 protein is CAISQQGSNQPQHF. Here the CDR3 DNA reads TGTGCCATCAGCCAGCAGGGAAGCAATCAGCCCCAGCATTTT.

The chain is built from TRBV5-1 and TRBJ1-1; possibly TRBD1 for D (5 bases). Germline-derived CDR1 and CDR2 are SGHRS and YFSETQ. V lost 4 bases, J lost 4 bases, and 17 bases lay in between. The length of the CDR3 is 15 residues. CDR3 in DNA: TGCGCCAGCAGCCTGACCTCCAGAGGGGCCACTGAAGCTTTCTTT. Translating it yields CASSLTSRGATEAFF.

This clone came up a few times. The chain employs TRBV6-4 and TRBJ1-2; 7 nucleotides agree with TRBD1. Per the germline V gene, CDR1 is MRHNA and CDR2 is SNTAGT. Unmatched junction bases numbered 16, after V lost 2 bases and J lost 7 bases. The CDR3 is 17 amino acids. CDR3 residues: CASSDTPGQAIGGGYTF. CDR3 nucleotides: TGTGCCAGCAGTGACACCCCAGGACAGGCCATCGGCGGTGGCTACACCTTC.

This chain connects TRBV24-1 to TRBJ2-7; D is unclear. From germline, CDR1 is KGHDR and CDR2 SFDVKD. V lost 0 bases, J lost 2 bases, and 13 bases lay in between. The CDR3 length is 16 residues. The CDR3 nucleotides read TGTGCCACCAGTGATTTGCGTAAGTCGTCTGCCTACGAGCAGTACTTC. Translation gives CATSDLRKSSAYEQYF.